These 22 T cell receptor beta chains came from one sample sequenced in a study of CD8 T cells in Susac syndrome. With random hexamers, reverse transcription was performed on 0.5 to 1 ug of RNA. MiXCR, run by TCRdb on the immunoSEQ multiplex PCR reads, gives a single entry per CDR3 protein. The data contain 110,000 or so distinct CDR3 sequences, 80% to 95% of them seen just once; the ten biggest clones take up approximately 0.12%. What was sequenced was CD8+ T cells from PBMCs. Every receptor here comes from a human donor in good health.

The genes are TRBV11-1 and TRBJ2-1; 15 bases match TRBD2. Per the germline V gene, CDR1 is SGHAT and CDR2 is FQDESV (reference sequence). The CDR3 is 23 amino acids. V gave up 2 bases and J gave up 0 bases; unmatched junction bases: 17. The CDR3 sequence: CASSLPTGLAGGAFPDSYNEQFF. For the CDR3, the DNA is TGTGCCAGCAGCTTACCGACGGGACTAGCGGGGGGCGCCTTTCCAGACTCCTACAATGAGCAGTTCTTC.

The chain links TRBV7-2 to TRBJ2-7; D is perhaps TRBD2 (7 bases). This CDR3 region has 19 residues. Trimming left V 1 base short and J 3 bases short, with 25 bases between. Looked up from germline, CDR1 is SGHTA and CDR2 is FQGNSA. The CDR3 nucleotides read TGTGCCAGCAGCTTAGGCATGGGGGCTAGCGGAGTCCCCTACTACGAGCAGTACTTC. Residues: CASSLGMGASGVPYYEQYF. Full variable domain (outside the CDR3, taken from reference TRBV7-2 and TRBJ2-7): GAGVSQSPSNKVTEKGKDVELRCDPISGHTALYWYRQSLGQGLEFLIYFQGNSAPDKSGLPSDRFSAERTGGSVSTLTIQRTQQEDSAVYLCASSLGMGASGVPYYEQYFGPGTRLTVT.

This clonotype was recorded once. The CDR3 DNA reads as TGTGCCAGCAGCCAATTTCAGCTAGCGCTTGACACTGAAGCTTTCTTT. Translating it yields CASSQFQLALDTEAFF. This chain connects TRBV3-1 to TRBJ1-1, with D uncertain. Trimming took off 2 bases at V and 3 bases at J, with 16 bases between the two ends. This CDR3 spans 16 amino acids. The germline V gene has CDR1 LGHDT and CDR2 YNNKEL (reference sequence).

There are a few counts of this clonotype. The V and J genes are TRBV11-1 and TRBJ2-5; no reliable D call. The CDR3 is 13 amino acids. Germline V gives CDR1 SGHAT, CDR2 FQDESV (reference sequence). V lost 3 bases to trimming and J lost 2 bases, with 7 bases between them. CDR3 loop: CASSFGSQETQYF. CDR3 DNA: TGTGCCAGCAGCTTCGGCTCACAAGAGACCCAGTACTTC.

The rearrangement links TRBV11-2 to TRBJ2-6; maybe TRBD2 (6 bases). From germline, CDR1 is SGHAT and CDR2 FQNNGV. Trimming took 1 base from V and 2 from J, leaving 12 bases between them. This CDR3 has 17 amino acids. CDR3 amino acids: CASSLVAWGAGANVLTF. The DNA for the CDR3 is TGTGCCAGCAGCTTAGTCGCATGGGGGGCTGGGGCCAACGTCCTGACTTTC.

The V call is TRBV9, the J call TRBJ2-7, with TRBD1 as a possible D gene (6 bases). With 3 bases removed from V and 1 base from J, the gap between germline ends came to 8 bases. This CDR3 spans 13 amino acids. Germline V gene lookup returns CDR1 SGDLS and CDR2 YYNGEE. CDR3 DNA: TGTGCCAGCAGCGGCCAGGGGTCCTACGAGCAGTACTTC. Translation: CASSGQGSYEQYF.

The chain couples TRBV29-1 to TRBJ2-1; the D is unclear. CDR3 length: 12 residues. Trimming left V 4 bases short and J 4 bases short, with 8 bases between. Germline lookup yields CDR1 SQVTM and CDR2 ANQGSEA. The CDR3 region has the DNA TGCAGCGTTGGCCCGGATTACAATGAGCAGTTCTTC. Its protein is CSVGPDYNEQFF.

The gene calls are TRBV5-4 and TRBJ2-7; 9 bases align to TRBD1. Germline V lookup: CDR1 SGHNT, CDR2 YYREEE (reference sequence). The CDR3 length is 14 residues. The V gene end was trimmed by 5 bases and the J gene end by 2 bases; junction bases not matched to a gene: 5. CDR3 sequence (DNA): TGTGCCAGCAGGGCCGGGACAGGGACCTACGAGCAGTACTTC. As protein: CASRAGTGTYEQYF.

This chain links TRBV6-6 with TRBJ1-1; 8 bases are shared with TRBD1. V dropped 1 base and J dropped 4; count of bases not matched to a gene: 2. Per germline, CDR1 MNHNY and CDR2 SVGAGI (reference sequence). CDR3 length: 14 residues. CDR3 amino acids: CASSYWTGTTEAFF. Here the CDR3 DNA reads TGTGCCAGCAGTTACTGGACAGGGACCACTGAAGCTTTCTTT.

CDR3 residues: CASSQLQGYEQFF. The DNA of the CDR3 is TGTGCCAGCAGCCAACTACAGGGGTATGAGCAGTTCTTC. V gene TRBV14 combines with J gene TRBJ2-1; 7 bases match TRBD1. CDR1 is SGHDN, CDR2 FVKESK, per germline. CDR3 length: 13 residues. V was pared by 2 bases and J by 8 bases, with 3 bases of the junction left unmatched.

V and J are TRBV30 and TRBJ2-2, with D possibly TRBD1 on 6 matching bases. Per the germline V gene, CDR1 is GTSNPN and CDR2 is SVGIG (reference sequence). The CDR3 spans 14 residues. V was clipped by 3 bases and J by 7 bases, with 15 bases between them. The CDR3 spells CAWSPGDYIGELFF. CDR3 bases: TGTGCCTGGAGCCCAGGGGATTACATCGGGGAGCTGTTTTTT.

The table lists this clonotype with a count of one. The DNA of the CDR3 is TGTGCCAGCAGTGATGGGACAGGGGGACTCAATGAGCAGTTCTTC. Residues: CASSDGTGGLNEQFF. This sequence joins TRBV27 and TRBJ2-1, with 11 bases identical to TRBD1. This CDR3 has 15 residues. Looked up from germline, CDR1 is MNHEY and CDR2 is SMNVEV (reference sequence). Trimming removed 5 bases from V and 6 bases from J; junction bases left unmatched: 6.

V and J are TRBV12-5 and TRBJ2-2, with D perhaps TRBD1 or TRBD2 (6 bases each). V was pared by 5 bases and J by 7 bases, with 20 bases between. CDR1 LGHNT and CDR2 FRNRAP come from the germline V gene. This CDR3 has 16 residues. CDR3 in DNA: TGTGCTAGTGGTGGCCCGGCCGGGGGCGCCCACGGGGAGCTGTTTTTT. Translating it yields CASGGPAGGAHGELFF.

The chain uses TRBV29-1 and TRBJ1-2; D ambiguous. The CDR3 length is 13 residues. V was pared by 1 base and J by 8 bases, with 14 bases between. Germline V gene sequence: CDR1 SQVTM, CDR2 ANQGSEA. The CDR3 is CSVEARPTPGYTF. The CDR3 DNA reads as TGCAGCGTTGAAGCCCGTCCGACGCCGGGCTACACCTTC. The whole variable domain, remainder taken from reference TRBV29-1 and TRBJ1-2, is SAVISQKPSRDICQRGTSLTIQCQVDSQVTMMFWYRQQPGQSLTLIATANQGSEATYESGFVIDKFPISRPNLTFSTLTVSNMSPEDSSIYLCSVEARPTPGYTFGSGTRLTVV.

The chain has TRBV7-9 and TRBJ2-7; D is ambiguous. This CDR3 has 15 amino acids. V shed 6 bases and J shed 9 bases, with 24 bases lying between them. Per the germline V gene, CDR1 is SEHNR and CDR2 is FQNEAQ (reference sequence). As DNA, the CDR3 is TGTGCCAGCAGGCAAGACGCCGGGCCGAGGCACGGGCAGTACTTC. It translates to CASRQDAGPRHGQYF.

The CDR3 bases are TGTGCCAGCAGTTTAGGACTAGCGGGAGTATCCAGCACAGATACGCAGTATTTT. Translating it yields CASSLGLAGVSSTDTQYF. V usage is TRBV12-3 or TRBV12-4 and J usage is TRBJ2-3; 12 bases are shared with TRBD2. The CDR3 has 18 residues. V lost 1 base to trimming and J lost 0 bases; unmatched junction nucleotides: 5.

The CDR3 is CASSVALRGNSGANVLTF. In DNA form, the CDR3 reads TGTGCCAGCAGCGTAGCTTTAAGGGGAAACTCTGGGGCCAACGTCCTGACTTTC. The chain couples TRBV9 to TRBJ2-6; a weak D match, TRBD1 (5 bases). V was clipped by 0 bases and J by 0 bases, with 13 bases between them. The CDR3 contains 18 residues. Per germline, CDR1 SGDLS and CDR2 YYNGEE.

The chain links TRBV7-8 to TRBJ1-3; D is uncertain. The CDR3 loop spans 15 amino acids. CDR1 is SGHVS and CDR2 is FQNEAQ in the germline V gene. With 2 bases removed from V and 4 bases from J, the gap between germline ends came to 12 bases. CDR3 residues: CASSLISYSGNTIYF. CDR3 DNA: TGTGCCAGCAGCTTAATTTCGTACAGCGGAAACACCATATATTTT. Using reference TRBV7-8 and TRBJ1-3 for the parts outside the CDR3, the full variable domain is GAGVSQSPRYKVAKRGQDVALRCDPISGHVSLFWYQQALGQGPEFLTYFQNEAQLDKSGLPSDRFFAERPEGSVSTLKIQRTQQEDSAVYLCASSLISYSGNTIYFGEGSWLTVV.

The chain is built from TRBV7-7 and TRBJ2-1; D call uncertain. Trimming pared 2 bases from V and 2 bases from J, leaving 4 bases between. Germline lookup yields CDR1 SSHAT and CDR2 FNYEAQ (reference sequence). The CDR3 is made up of 13 amino acids. The DNA of the CDR3 is TGTGCCAGCAGCTTAAACGCCTACAATGAGCAGTTCTTC. Its translation is CASSLNAYNEQFF.

The chain combines TRBV29-1 with TRBJ2-1; 14 nucleotides match TRBD2. The V gene's germline CDR1 is SQVTM and CDR2 ANQGSEA. The CDR3 runs to 17 residues. The junction had 3 bases not matched to a gene; V was cut back by 1 base and J by 1 base. CDR3 residues: CSVEGLAGGQSYNEQFF. Written as DNA, the CDR3 is TGCAGCGTTGAAGGACTAGCGGGAGGGCAGTCCTACAATGAGCAGTTCTTC.

The chain is built from TRBV20-1 and TRBJ2-5; D ambiguous. The CDR3 length is 11 residues. Germline V gives CDR1 DFQATT, CDR2 SNEGSKA (reference sequence). Deletions cut 4 bases from V and 5 bases from J, with 8 bases between. This chain's CDR3 is CSAIVVETQYF. As DNA, the CDR3 is TGCAGTGCTATCGTGGTGGAGACCCAGTACTTC.

This chain joins TRBV11-3 and TRBJ2-3, with D possibly TRBD1 on 5 matching bases. Trimming took off 5 bases at V and 5 bases at J, with 8 bases between the two ends. The CDR3 consists of 12 residues. Germline CDR1 is SGHNT and CDR2 is YENEEA. This CDR3 reads CASSERGDTQYF. CDR3 sequence (DNA): TGTGCCAGCAGCGAAAGGGGAGATACGCAGTATTTT.